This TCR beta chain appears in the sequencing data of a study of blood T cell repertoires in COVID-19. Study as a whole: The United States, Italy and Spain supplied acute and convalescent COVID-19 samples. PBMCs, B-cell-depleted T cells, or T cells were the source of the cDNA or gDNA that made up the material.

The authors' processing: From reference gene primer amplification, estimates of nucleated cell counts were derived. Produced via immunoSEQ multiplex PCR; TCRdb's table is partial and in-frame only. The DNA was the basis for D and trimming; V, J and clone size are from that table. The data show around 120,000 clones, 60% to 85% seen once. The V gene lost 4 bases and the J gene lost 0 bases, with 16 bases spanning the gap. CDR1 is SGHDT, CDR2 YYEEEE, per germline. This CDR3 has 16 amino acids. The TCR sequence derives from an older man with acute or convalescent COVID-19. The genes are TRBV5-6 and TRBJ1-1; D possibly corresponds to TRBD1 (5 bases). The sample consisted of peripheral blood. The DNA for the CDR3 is TGTGCCAGCAGCCCCCGGGACTCCCTTCTGAACACTGAAGCTTTCTTT. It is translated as CASSPRDSLLNTEAFF.